One and the same sample provided the 20 T cell receptor beta chains below, sequenced in a study of shared clonotypes between healthy human individuals. Using immunoSEQ multiplex PCR, the repertoire was profiled, and TCRdb retains in-frame clones only, with some absent. The table records about 1.1 million clones, 75% to 85% of them present only once. What was sequenced was memory CD4+ T cells from PBMCs. The subset here: CD45RA-negative fraction. These receptors originate from a man aged 18 to 29 in good health. Some clones in this sample may be carry-over from other donors' samples.

The sample holds one count of this clone. V usage is TRBV18 and J usage is TRBJ2-3; TRBD1 agrees at 7 bases. CDR1 and CDR2 (germline): KGHSH, LQKENI. The length of the CDR3 is 16 residues. J was trimmed by 0 bases and V by 3 bases; bases with no gene match: 6. CDR3 DNA: TGTGCCAGCTCACCTCAGGACAGGATGAGCACAGATACGCAGTATTTT. It encodes CASSPQDRMSTDTQYF.

The J gene is TRBJ2-1, the V gene TRBV7-6; 8 nucleotides align to TRBD1. The junction had 9 bases not matched to a gene; V was cut back by 4 bases and J by 7 bases. The CDR3 loop spans 15 amino acids. Looked up from germline, CDR1 is SGHVS and CDR2 is FNYEAQ. DNA of the CDR3: TGTGCCAGCAGCTCCCAAGGGCAGGGGGCGAATGAGCAGTTCTTC. This encodes CASSSQGQGANEQFF.

V is TRBV28 and J is TRBJ2-7; TRBD2 matches 8 bases. CDR1 MDHEN and CDR2 SYDVKM come from the germline V gene. Losses at the gene ends were 3 bases for V and 4 bases for J; bases not matched to a gene: 8. The CDR3 has 15 amino acids. The CDR3 DNA is TGTGCCAGCAGTTTGGGCGGGGCGGGAGGTTACGAGCAGTACTTC. This translates into CASSLGGAGGYEQYF.

This clone was counted a single time. V gene TRBV5-1 combines with J gene TRBJ2-5; perhaps TRBD2 as D (5 bases). Germline CDR1 is SGHRS and CDR2 is YFSETQ. The CDR3 runs to 13 residues. V lost 1 base, J lost 5 bases, and 9 bases lay in between. CDR3 sequence (DNA): TGCGCCAGCAGCTTGAGGGAGTGGGAGACCCAGTACTTC. It yields the protein CASSLREWETQYF.

This chain uses TRBV5-1 with TRBJ2-1; D possibly corresponds to TRBD1 (6 bases). V was shortened by 0 bases and J by 1 base, with 11 bases between the two germline ends. Germline CDR1 is SGHRS and CDR2 is YFSETQ. The CDR3 totals 16 residues. CDR3 loop: CASSLETRGSYNEQFF. The CDR3, as DNA: TGCGCCAGCAGCTTGGAAACTAGGGGGTCCTACAATGAGCAGTTCTTC.

The CDR3 spells CASSQMTSGNTGELFF. The CDR3 DNA reads TGTGCCAGCTCACAAATGACTAGCGGGAACACCGGGGAGCTGTTTTTT. The V call is TRBV18, the J call TRBJ2-2; 9 nucleotides agree with TRBD2. CDR1 and CDR2 (germline): KGHSH, LQKENI. V lost 4 bases to trimming and J lost 1 base; unmatched junction nucleotides: 4. This CDR3 contains 16 residues.

This chain joins TRBV7-9 and TRBJ1-5; the match to TRBD1 covers 7 bases. In germline, CDR1 is SEHNR, CDR2 FQNEAQ (reference sequence). The junction had 4 bases not matched to a gene; V was cut back by 5 bases and J by 3 bases. CDR3 length: 14 residues. CDR3 DNA: TGTGCCAGCAGCACGGGGACAGACAATCAGCCCCAGCATTTT. Protein: CASSTGTDNQPQHF. Full variable domain (outside the CDR3, taken from reference TRBV7-9 and TRBJ1-5): DTGVSQNPRHKITKRGQNVTFRCDPISEHNRLYWYRQTLGQGPEFLTYFQNEAQLEKSRLLSDRFSAERPKGSFSTLEIQRTEQGDSAMYLCASSTGTDNQPQHFGDGTRLSIL.

The chain carries TRBV25-1 and TRBJ2-3; TRBD2 matches 12 bases. This CDR3 has 17 residues. Germline-derived CDR1 and CDR2 are MGHDK and SYGVNS. J gave up 4 bases and V 10 bases, and 15 bases lay outside the gene matches. The CDR3 region has the DNA TGTGCCAACCCCCAGGGTCTAGCGGGAGGGCGGGCAGATACGCAGTATTTT. Protein product: CANPQGLAGGRADTQYF.

This rearrangement joins TRBV5-1 to TRBJ1-1, with 7 bases that match TRBD1. This CDR3 is built from 14 residues. Germline V lookup: CDR1 SGHRS, CDR2 YFSETQ. V shed 4 bases, J shed 0 bases, and the junction held 3 bases outside the gene matches. In DNA, the CDR3 is TGCGCCAGCAGCCAGGACAGGATGAACACTGAAGCTTTCTTT. Its protein product is CASSQDRMNTEAFF.

V usage is TRBV6-1 and J usage is TRBJ1-1; maybe TRBD1 (6 bases). V gave up 8 bases and J gave up 2 bases, with 9 bases separating them. CDR1 and CDR2 from the germline V gene are MNHNS and SASEGT. This CDR3 contains 12 residues. CDR3 loop: CASRTANTEAFF. The CDR3 bases are TGTGCCAGCCGGACAGCCAACACTGAAGCTTTCTTT.

The rearrangement uses TRBV18 and TRBJ2-7; D may be TRBD1 (6 bases). This CDR3 spans 15 amino acids. Between the trimmed V and J ends, which lost 6 bases and 5 bases, there was a span of 20 bases. Looked up from germline, CDR1 is KGHSH and CDR2 is LQKENI. CDR3 residues: CASSETQGIPDEQYF. CDR3 nucleotides: TGTGCCAGCTCCGAAACACAGGGAATCCCCGACGAGCAGTACTTC.

The chain couples TRBV5-4 to TRBJ2-2; D remains ambiguous. V was cut by 5 bases and J by 4 bases, with 12 bases left in between. The CDR3 is 14 amino acids. The germline gives CDR1 SGHNT, CDR2 YYREEE (reference sequence). The CDR3 coding sequence is TGTGCCAGCAGGCTTCGGATGGGCACCGGGGAGCTGTTTTTT. Residues: CASRLRMGTGELFF.

This clone occurred a few times. V is TRBV5-5 and J is TRBJ2-7; D uncertain. V lost 0 bases and J lost 7, with 8 bases in between. CDR1 SGHKS and CDR2 YYEKEE come from the germline V gene (reference sequence). The CDR3 contains 12 residues. The CDR3 DNA reads as TGTGCCAGCAGCTTGGGGATTGGGGAGCAGTACTTC. This sequence encodes CASSLGIGEQYF.

The chain carries TRBV19 and TRBJ2-3; 14 bases align to TRBD2. CDR3 size: 18 residues. Unmatched junction bases numbered 9, after V lost 6 bases and J lost 1 base. Germline V gives CDR1 LNHDA, CDR2 SQIVND (reference sequence). CDR3 coding DNA: TGTGCCAGTAGCAGACTAGCGGGAGGGCCGGCTGGCACAGATACGCAGTATTTT. Its translation is CASSRLAGGPAGTDTQYF.

This clone appeared once. The chain combines TRBV21-1 with TRBJ2-7; the D call in the table, TRBD1, was not verified against the DNA. TRBV21-1 is a known pseudogene. This CDR3 comprises 15 residues. This CDR3 is CASSKRRDRGNEQYF. DNA of the CDR3: TGTGCCAGCAGCAAACGCCGGGACAGGGGAAACGAGCAGTACTTC.

V and J are TRBV6-1 and TRBJ1-2, with D possibly TRBD1 on 6 matching bases. V lost 4 bases and J 4 bases, leaving 16 bases between the germline ends. This CDR3 has 15 residues. CDR1 is MNHNS, CDR2 SASEGT, per germline. CDR3: CASSVEQGTSYGYTF. In DNA form, the CDR3 reads TGTGCCAGCAGTGTAGAACAGGGAACTAGCTATGGCTACACCTTC.

A few counts support this clone. The chain employs TRBV30 and TRBJ1-2, with D maybe TRBD1 (5 bases). The V gene's germline CDR1 is GTSNPN and CDR2 SVGIG (reference sequence). This CDR3 has 14 residues. V was shortened by 3 bases and J by 4 bases, with 15 bases between the two germline ends. This CDR3 reads CAWSPNGRGYGYTF. CDR3 sequence (DNA): TGTGCCTGGAGCCCGAACGGGAGGGGCTATGGCTACACCTTC. Using reference TRBV30 and TRBJ1-2 for the parts outside the CDR3, the full variable domain is SQTIHQWPATLVQPVGSPLSLECTVEGTSNPNLYWYRQAAGRGLQLLFYSVGIGQISSEVPQNLSASRPQDRQFILSSKKLLLSDSGFYLCAWSPNGRGYGYTFGSGTRLTVV.

The CDR3 here is CASSEGAGTGELFF. The CDR3 nucleotides read TGTGCCAGCAGTGAAGGAGCAGGCACCGGGGAGCTGTTTTTT. V gene TRBV2 combines with J gene TRBJ2-2; D is uncertain. CDR1 is SNHLY and CDR2 is FYNNEI in the germline V gene. The length of the CDR3 is 14 residues. V lost 1 base and J 4 bases, leaving 7 bases between the germline ends.

This clone was found a few times. The chain combines TRBV2 with TRBJ1-2; D is uncertain. Trimming removed 5 bases at V and 2 bases at J, with 9 bases between. Germline CDR1 SNHLY, CDR2 FYNNEI. The CDR3 spans 13 residues. CDR3 sequence: CASSSQRNYGYTF. In nucleotides, the CDR3 is TGTGCCAGCAGTTCCCAACGGAACTATGGCTACACCTTC.

V gene TRBV2 combines with J gene TRBJ2-3, with TRBD2 matching 8 bases. The CDR3 covers 14 residues. Germline lookup yields CDR1 SNHLY and CDR2 FYNNEI. V gave up 8 bases and J gave up 5 bases; unmatched junction bases: 9. The CDR3 here is CASLSGGAEDTQYF. The CDR3 DNA reads TGTGCCAGCCTGAGCGGGGGAGCGGAAGATACGCAGTATTTT. The full variable domain, its missing parts supplied by reference TRBV2 and TRBJ2-3, is EPEVTQTPSHQVTQMGQEVILRCVPISNHLYFYWYRQILGQKVEFLVSFYNNEISEKSEIFDDQFSVERPDGSNFTLKIRSTKLEDSAMYFCASLSGGAEDTQYFGPGTRLTVL.